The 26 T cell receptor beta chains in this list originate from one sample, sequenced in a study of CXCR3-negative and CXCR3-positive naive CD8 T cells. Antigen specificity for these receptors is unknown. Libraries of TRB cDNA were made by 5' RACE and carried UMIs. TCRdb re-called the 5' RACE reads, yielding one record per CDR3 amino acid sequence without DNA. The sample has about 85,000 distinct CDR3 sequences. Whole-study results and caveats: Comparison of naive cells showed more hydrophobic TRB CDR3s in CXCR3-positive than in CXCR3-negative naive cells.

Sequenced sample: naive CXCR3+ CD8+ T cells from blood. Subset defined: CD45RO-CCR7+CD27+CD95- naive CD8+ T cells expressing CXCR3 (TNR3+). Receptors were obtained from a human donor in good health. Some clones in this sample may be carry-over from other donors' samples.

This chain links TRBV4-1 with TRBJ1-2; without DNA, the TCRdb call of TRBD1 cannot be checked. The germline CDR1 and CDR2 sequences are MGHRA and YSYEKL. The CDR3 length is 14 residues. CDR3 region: CASSQERDIRGYTF.

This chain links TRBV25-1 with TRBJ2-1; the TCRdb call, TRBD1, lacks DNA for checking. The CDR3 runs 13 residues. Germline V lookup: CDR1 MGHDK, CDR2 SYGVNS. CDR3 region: CASGWGGANEQFF. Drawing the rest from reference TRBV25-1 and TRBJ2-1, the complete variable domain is EADIYQTPRYLVIGTGKKITLECSQTMGHDKMYWYQQDPGMELHLIHYSYGVNSTEKGDLSSESTVSRIRTEHFPLTLESARPSHTSQYLCASGWGGANEQFFGPGTRLTVL.

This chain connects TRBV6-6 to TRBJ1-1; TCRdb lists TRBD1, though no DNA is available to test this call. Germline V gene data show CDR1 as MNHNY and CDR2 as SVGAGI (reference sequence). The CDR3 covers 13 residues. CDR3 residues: CASVTGENTEAFF.

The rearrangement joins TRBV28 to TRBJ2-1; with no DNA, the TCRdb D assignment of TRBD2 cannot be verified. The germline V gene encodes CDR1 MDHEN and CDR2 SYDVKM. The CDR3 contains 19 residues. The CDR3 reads CASSPRSTALKGSYNEQFF.

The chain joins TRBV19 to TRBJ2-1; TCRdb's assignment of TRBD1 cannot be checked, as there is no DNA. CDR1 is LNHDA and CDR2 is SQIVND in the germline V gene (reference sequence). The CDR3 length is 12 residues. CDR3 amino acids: CASTDGGNEQFF.

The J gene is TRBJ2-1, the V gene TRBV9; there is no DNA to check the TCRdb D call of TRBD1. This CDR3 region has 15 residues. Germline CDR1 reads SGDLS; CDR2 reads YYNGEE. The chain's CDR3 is CASSERSGSPAEQFF.

CDR3 amino acids: CASSLRQGLNRWELFF. This chain uses TRBV7-9 with TRBJ2-2; TCRdb calls TRBD1, which cannot be checked without DNA. CDR3 size: 16 residues. Germline V gives CDR1 SEHNR, CDR2 FQNEAQ (reference sequence).

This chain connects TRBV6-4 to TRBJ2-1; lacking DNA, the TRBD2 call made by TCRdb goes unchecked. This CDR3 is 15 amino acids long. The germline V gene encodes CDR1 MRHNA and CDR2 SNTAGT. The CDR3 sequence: CASSPLADSYNEQFF.

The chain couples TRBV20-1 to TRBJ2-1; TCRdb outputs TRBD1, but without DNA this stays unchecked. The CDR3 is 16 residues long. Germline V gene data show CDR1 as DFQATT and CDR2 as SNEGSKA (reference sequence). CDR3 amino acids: CSAKDPSGGPYNEQFF.

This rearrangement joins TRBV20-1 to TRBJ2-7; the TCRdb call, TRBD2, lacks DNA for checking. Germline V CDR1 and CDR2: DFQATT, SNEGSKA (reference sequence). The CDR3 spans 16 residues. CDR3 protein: CSAYPGLAGVGYEQYF.

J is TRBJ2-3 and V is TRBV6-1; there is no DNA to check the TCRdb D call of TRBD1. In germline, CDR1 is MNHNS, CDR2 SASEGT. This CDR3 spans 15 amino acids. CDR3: CASSEAAGGTDTQYF.

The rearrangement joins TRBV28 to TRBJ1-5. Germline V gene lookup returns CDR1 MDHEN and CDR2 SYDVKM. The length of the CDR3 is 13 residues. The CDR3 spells CASTGGVNQPQHF.

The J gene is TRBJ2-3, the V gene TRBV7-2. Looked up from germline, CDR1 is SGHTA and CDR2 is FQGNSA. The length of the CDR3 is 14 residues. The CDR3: CASSPKGRTDTQYF.

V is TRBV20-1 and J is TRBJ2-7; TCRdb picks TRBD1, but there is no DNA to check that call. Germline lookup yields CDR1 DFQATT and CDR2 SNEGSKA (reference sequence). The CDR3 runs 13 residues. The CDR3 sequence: CSARGDQDYEQYF.

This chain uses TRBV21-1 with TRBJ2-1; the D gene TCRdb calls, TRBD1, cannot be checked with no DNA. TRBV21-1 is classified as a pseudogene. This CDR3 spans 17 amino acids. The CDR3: CASSKDLRTGADNEQFF.

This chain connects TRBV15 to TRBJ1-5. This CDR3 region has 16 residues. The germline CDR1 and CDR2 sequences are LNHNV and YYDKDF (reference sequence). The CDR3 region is CATSRDAKESNQPQHF.

The CDR3 reads CASMGGSGNTIYF. This chain joins TRBV28 and TRBJ1-3. Looked up from germline, CDR1 is MDHEN and CDR2 is SYDVKM. The CDR3 loop spans 13 amino acids. Full variable domain (missing parts from reference TRBV28 and TRBJ1-3): DVKVTQSSRYLVKRTGEKVFLECVQDMDHENMFWYRQDPGLGLRLIYFSYDVKMKEKGDIPEGYSVSREKKERFSLILESASTNQTSMYLCASMGGSGNTIYFGEGSWLTVV.

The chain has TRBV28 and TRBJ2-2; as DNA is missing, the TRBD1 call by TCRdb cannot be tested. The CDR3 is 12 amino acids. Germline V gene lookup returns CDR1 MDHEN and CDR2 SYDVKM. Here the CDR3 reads CASSGSTGELFF. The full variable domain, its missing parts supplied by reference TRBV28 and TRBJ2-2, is DVKVTQSSRYLVKRTGEKVFLECVQDMDHENMFWYRQDPGLGLRLIYFSYDVKMKEKGDIPEGYSVSREKKERFSLILESASTNQTSMYLCASSGSTGELFFGEGSRLTVL.

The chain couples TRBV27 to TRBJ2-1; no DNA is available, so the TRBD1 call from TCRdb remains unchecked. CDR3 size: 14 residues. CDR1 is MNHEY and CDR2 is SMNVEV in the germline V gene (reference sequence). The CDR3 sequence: CASSFGTADNEQFF.

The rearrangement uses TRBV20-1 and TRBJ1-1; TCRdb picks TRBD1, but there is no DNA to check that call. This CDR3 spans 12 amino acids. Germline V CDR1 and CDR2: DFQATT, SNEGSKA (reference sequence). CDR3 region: CSARQGETEAFF.

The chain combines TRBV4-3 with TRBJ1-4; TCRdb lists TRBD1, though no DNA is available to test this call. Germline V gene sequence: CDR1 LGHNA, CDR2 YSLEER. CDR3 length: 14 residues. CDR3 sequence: CASSPDRGNEKLFF.

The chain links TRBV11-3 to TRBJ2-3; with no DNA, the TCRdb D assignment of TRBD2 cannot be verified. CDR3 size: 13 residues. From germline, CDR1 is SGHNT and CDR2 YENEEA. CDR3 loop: CASSLGTPNTQYF.

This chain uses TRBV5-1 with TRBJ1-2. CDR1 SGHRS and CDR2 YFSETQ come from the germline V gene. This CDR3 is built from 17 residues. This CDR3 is CASSPRVAVKVLDGYTF.

This CDR3 reads CASSLKAGQWYTEAFF. The V and J genes are TRBV7-9 and TRBJ1-1; no DNA is available, so the TRBD1 call from TCRdb remains unchecked. CDR1 and CDR2 from the germline V gene are SEHNR and FQNEAQ (reference sequence). This CDR3 is 16 amino acids long. The full variable domain, in which reference TRBV7-9 and TRBJ1-1 provide the parts outside the CDR3, is DTGVSQNPRHKITKRGQNVTFRCDPISEHNRLYWYRQTLGQGPEFLTYFQNEAQLEKSRLLSDRFSAERPKGSFSTLEIQRTEQGDSAMYLCASSLKAGQWYTEAFFGQGTRLTVV.

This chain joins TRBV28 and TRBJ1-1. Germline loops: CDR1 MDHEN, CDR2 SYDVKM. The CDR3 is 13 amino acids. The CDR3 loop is CASNLGYSTEAFF.

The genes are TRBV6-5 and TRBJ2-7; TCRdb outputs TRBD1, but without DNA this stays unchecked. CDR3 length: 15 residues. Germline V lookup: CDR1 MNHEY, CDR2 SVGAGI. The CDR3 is CASSYSGGGGYEQYF.